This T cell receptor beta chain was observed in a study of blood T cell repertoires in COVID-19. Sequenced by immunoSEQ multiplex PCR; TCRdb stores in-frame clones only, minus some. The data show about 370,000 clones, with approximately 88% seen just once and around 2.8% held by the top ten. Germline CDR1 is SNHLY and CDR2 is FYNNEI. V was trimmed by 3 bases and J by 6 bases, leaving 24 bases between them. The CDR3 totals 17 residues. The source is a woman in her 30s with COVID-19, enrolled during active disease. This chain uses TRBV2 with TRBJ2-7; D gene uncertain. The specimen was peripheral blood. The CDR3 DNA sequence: TGTGCCAGCAGTGATCTAGAGACGGGTCAGATCAACGGCGAGCAGTACTTC. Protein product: CASSDLETGQINGEQYF.